Listed below are T cell receptor beta chains from one sample, sequenced in a study of blood T cell repertoires in COVID-19. The assay was immunoSEQ multiplex PCR, and TCRdb's table has in-frame clones only and misses some. The sample has roughly 120,000 clones, roughly 82% seen once; the top ten hold about an eighth. The specimen was peripheral blood. Receptors originate from a human donor in a cohort sampled during active COVID-19. CDR3s include the opening cysteine and the closing phenylalanine or tryptophan. The D gene is left open where the match is weak. Only some rows state a clone size, as once, few, many or a class for expanded clones.

j_call clone_size d_call v_call cdr3_aa cdr3_nt
TRBJ2-5 . . TRBV5-6 CASSLISEETQYF TGTGCCAGCAGCTTGATATCAGAAGAGACCCAGTACTTC
TRBJ2-3 . TRBD1 TRBV27 CASSSGTDTDTQYF TGTGCCAGCAGTTCAGGGACAGACACAGATACGCAGTATTTT
TRBJ2-3 . . TRBV9 CASSVATRGDTQYF TGTGCCAGCAGCGTAGCTACACGGGGAGATACGCAGTATTTT
TRBJ1-6 few . TRBV5-4 CASSLEPGIDNSPLHF TGTGCCAGCAGCTTGGAACCGGGGATAGATAATTCACCCCTCCACTTT
TRBJ1-1 . . TRBV3-1/TRBV3-2 CASSPAGPNTEAFF TGTGCCAGCAGCCCAGCGGGGCCGAACACTGAAGCTTTCTTT
TRBJ2-3 once TRBD2 TRBV19 CASSIGTSSTDTQYF TGTGCCAGTAGTATTGGGACTAGCTCCACAGATACGCAGTATTTT
TRBJ2-5 . . TRBV21-1 CAPKRGGETQYF TGTGCCCCCAAGCGGGGGGGAGAGACCCAGTACTTC
TRBJ2-7 . TRBD1 TRBV3-1/TRBV3-2 CASSQGQGSEQYF TGTGCCAGCAGCCAGGGACAGGGGAGCGAGCAGTACTTC
TRBJ2-5 few . TRBV11-3 CASSPDRGETQYF TGTGCCAGCAGCCCAGACCGGGGGGAGACCCAGTACTTC
TRBJ2-1 . TRBD2 TRBV28 CASSFGSQRGAEYNEQFF TGTGCCAGCAGTTTCGGCTCCCAGCGGGGGGCCGAGTACAATGAGCAGTTCTTC
TRBJ2-1 . . TRBV2 CASSGRSEGRQFF TGTGCCAGCAGTGGGCGGTCGGAGGGGCGACAGTTCTTC
TRBJ2-7 . . TRBV6-5 CASSYRFRGAGSEQYF TGTGCCAGCAGTTACAGGTTCCGCGGGGCGGGGAGCGAGCAGTACTTC
TRBJ2-1 . TRBD2 TRBV4-1 CASSLISGTSGYNEQFF TGCGCCAGCAGCCTCATTTCCGGGACTAGCGGCTACAATGAGCAGTTCTTC
TRBJ2-2 . . TRBV7-2 CASSLWLNTGELFF TGTGCCAGCAGCTTATGGCTGAACACCGGGGAGCTGTTTTTT
TRBJ2-7 once . TRBV5-1 CASSLGASKGYEQYF TGCGCCAGCAGCTTGGGGGCCAGTAAAGGCTACGAGCAGTACTTC
TRBJ2-3 . . TRBV19 CASSSVGGGILSDTQYF TGTGCCAGTAGTTCGGTCGGGGGAGGTATTTTGTCAGATACGCAGTATTTT
TRBJ1-2 . . TRBV2 CASSEAISGSNYGYTF TGTGCCAGCAGTGAAGCGATCTCGGGATCTAACTATGGCTACACCTTC
TRBJ2-6 . . TRBV7-9 CASSSSGANVLTF TGTGCCAGCAGCTCGTCTGGGGCCAACGTCCTGACTTTC
TRBJ1-2 once TRBD1 TRBV4-2 CASSQVMGQGSYGYTF TGTGCCAGCAGCCAGGTCATGGGACAGGGGAGCTATGGCTACACCTTC
TRBJ1-4 . . TRBV4-3 CASSQANSPYEKLFF TGCGCCAGCAGCCAAGCAAACAGTCCTTATGAAAAACTGTTTTTT
TRBJ2-5 . TRBD2 TRBV25-1 CASSEPGGAAETQYF TGTGCCAGCAGTGAACCCGGGGGGGCTGCGGAGACCCAGTACTTC
TRBJ2-5 . . TRBV5-1 CASSLAGRRETQYF TGCGCCAGCAGCTTGGCCGGGCGGAGGGAGACCCAGTACTTC
TRBJ2-1 . . TRBV7-9 CASSLAGASYNEQFF TGTGCCAGCAGCTTAGCAGGGGCTTCCTACAATGAGCAGTTCTTC
TRBJ2-2 . . TRBV29-1 CSVVLEGLGTGELFF TGCAGCGTTGTCCTCGAGGGTCTCGGCACCGGGGAGCTGTTTTTT
TRBJ2-1 medium-sized TRBD1 TRBV6-4 CASSDSDRGLGNEQFF TGTGCCAGCAGTGACTCCGACAGGGGGTTGGGCAATGAGCAGTTCTTC
TRBJ1-6 . TRBD1 TRBV5-1 CASSWGQGLGLINSPLHF TGCGCCAGCAGCTGGGGACAGGGTCTCGGGTTGATCAATTCACCCCTCCACTTT
TRBJ1-4 . . TRBV5-4 CASSSNRAVNEKLFF TGTGCCAGCAGCTCGAACAGGGCGGTTAATGAAAAACTGTTTTTT
TRBJ2-7 . . TRBV3-1/TRBV3-2 CASSQVAYEQYF TGTGCCAGCAGCCAGGTCGCGTACGAGCAGTACTTC
TRBJ2-5 once . TRBV28 CASSFRGSQETQYF TGTGCCAGCAGTTTTCGCGGGTCCCAAGAGACCCAGTACTTC
TRBJ2-3 . . TRBV5-1 CASSLSGGGLTDTQYF TGCGCCAGCAGCTTGAGTGGCGGGGGCCTCACAGATACGCAGTATTTT
TRBJ1-5 few . TRBV6-1 CASSEEPSGNQPQHF TGTGCCAGCAGTGAAGAACCCAGCGGCAATCAGCCCCAGCATTTT
TRBJ2-2 . . TRBV7-2 CAITPGRGNTGELFF TGTGCCATCACACCGGGGCGGGGAAACACCGGGGAGCTGTTTTTT
TRBJ1-6 . TRBD1 TRBV7-8 CASTPRGDRDFLWSPLHF TGTGCCAGCACCCCACGCGGGGACAGGGACTTTTTATGGTCACCCCTCCACTTT
TRBJ2-1 . TRBD2 TRBV19 CASSIDPPGLAGGYEQFF TGTGCCAGTAGTATAGATCCCCCCGGACTAGCGGGGGGCTATGAGCAGTTCTTC
TRBJ2-7 . . TRBV6-2/TRBV6-3 CASSYSGQGRSEQYF TGTGCCAGCAGTTACTCTGGGCAGGGGCGTAGCGAGCAGTACTTC